Here is one T cell receptor (beta chain) with its context. The antigen is undetermined. This specimen belongs to a study of cytomegalovirus exposure and HLA in healthy donors. Whole-study results and caveats: In a later analysis, specific HLA alleles were associated with around 17,000 TCR beta sequences at a 0.05 false discovery rate. Accurate HLA-A and HLA-B prediction from TCR beta sequences was reported for most subjects. A later look showed TCR association rates differing by HLA locus, highest for DRB1 and lowest for HLA-C.

Unrecorded immune exposures were likely, despite nominal health at sampling. The primer mix had 60 Vbeta and 13 Jbeta primers. Method: immunoSEQ multiplex PCR; TCRdb's copy keeps in-frame clones and lacks some. The sample carries about 160,000 clones, under 80% recorded once. This CDR3 is 14 amino acids long. V gave up 3 bases and J gave up 6 bases; unmatched junction bases: 7. The germline V gene has CDR1 SGDLS and CDR2 YYNGEE. The chain is built from TRBV9 and TRBJ2-7; 9 bases line up with TRBD1. The sample taken for sequencing was PBMCs. The sequence came from a man in his forties in good health and CMV-seronegative. CDR3 DNA: TGTGCCAGCAGCGCATCCGGGACAGGGCTCGAGCAGTACTTC. It encodes CASSASGTGLEQYF.